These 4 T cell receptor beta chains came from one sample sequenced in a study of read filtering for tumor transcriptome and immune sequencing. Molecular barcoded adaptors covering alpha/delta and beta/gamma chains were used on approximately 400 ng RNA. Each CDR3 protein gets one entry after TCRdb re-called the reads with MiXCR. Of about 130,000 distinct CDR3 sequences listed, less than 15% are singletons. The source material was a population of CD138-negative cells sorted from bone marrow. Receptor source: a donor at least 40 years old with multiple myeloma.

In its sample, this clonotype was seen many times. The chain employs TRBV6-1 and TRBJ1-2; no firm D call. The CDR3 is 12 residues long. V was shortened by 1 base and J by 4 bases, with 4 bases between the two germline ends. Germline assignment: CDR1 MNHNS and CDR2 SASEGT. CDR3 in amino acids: CASSEGSYGYTF. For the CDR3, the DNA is TGTGCCAGCAGTGAAGGCAGCTATGGCTACACCTTC.

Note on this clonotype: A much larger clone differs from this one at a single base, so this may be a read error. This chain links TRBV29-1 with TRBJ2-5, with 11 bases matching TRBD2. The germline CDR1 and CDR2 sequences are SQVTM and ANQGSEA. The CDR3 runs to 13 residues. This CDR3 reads CSVEFSGRGTQHF. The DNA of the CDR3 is TGCAGCGTTGAATTTAGCGGGAGGGGAACCCAGCACTTC.

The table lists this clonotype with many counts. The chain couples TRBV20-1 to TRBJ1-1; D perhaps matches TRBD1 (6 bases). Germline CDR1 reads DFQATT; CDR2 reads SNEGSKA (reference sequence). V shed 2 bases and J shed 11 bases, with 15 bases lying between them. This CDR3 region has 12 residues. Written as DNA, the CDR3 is TGCAGTGCTAGACTCCGGGGGGCCATGGCTTTCTTT. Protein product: CSARLRGAMAFF.

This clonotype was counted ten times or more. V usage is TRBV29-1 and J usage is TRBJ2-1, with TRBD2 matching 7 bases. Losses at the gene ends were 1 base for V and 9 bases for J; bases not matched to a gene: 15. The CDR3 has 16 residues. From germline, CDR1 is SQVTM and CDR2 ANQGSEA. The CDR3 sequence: CSVEGNAGRARGEQFF. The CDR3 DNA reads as TGCAGCGTTGAAGGGAATGCGGGGAGGGCTAGAGGTGAGCAGTTCTTC.